This entry lists 13 T cell receptor beta chains sequenced from one sample in a study of T cells in Graves' hyperthyroidism and ophthalmopathy (dated by TCRdb to the late 2010s). Library preparation was by multiplex PCR. Sequencer: Illumina HiSeq 2000. The TCR beta CDR3 regions were amplified from the RNA transcripts. A first-round RT-PCR of the TCR CDR3 used the HTBI primer set with the Qiagen OneStep RT-PCR kit. The public reads were reanalyzed by TCRdb: fastp trimming at Q25, MiXCR alignment, in-frame beta chains only. Identical CDR3 proteins give one entry, which carries the most common genes and DNA. Recorded for this sample are 500,000 to 750,000 distinct CDR3 sequences; under 60% of them occurred a single time. The top ten hold 7.5% to 8.5% of the sample. The sample comprised peripheral blood or thyroid tissue (not recorded which). These TCRs come from a woman under 30 with Graves' hyperthyroidism.

The J gene is TRBJ1-1, the V gene TRBV7-6, with 8 bases matching TRBD1. V lost 6 bases, J lost 0 bases, and 6 bases stayed unmatched. The germline V gene has CDR1 SGHVS and CDR2 FNYEAQ. The CDR3 sequence is 15 residues long. In DNA, the CDR3 is TGTGCCAGCAGACCGGGACAGGCTCTGAACACTGAAGCTTTCTTT. It encodes CASRPGQALNTEAFF.

This clonotype was picked up many times. The genes are TRBV5-1 and TRBJ1-2, with TRBD1 as a possible D gene (5 bases). This CDR3 comprises 16 residues. CDR1 and CDR2 (germline): SGHRS, YFSETQ. Trimming pared 5 bases from V and 2 bases from J, leaving 19 bases between. The DNA of the CDR3 is TGCGCCAGCAGTGGACTGAGGGGTGCAAGGAACTATGGCTACACCTTC. Encoded protein: CASSGLRGARNYGYTF. The whole variable domain, remainder taken from reference TRBV5-1 and TRBJ1-2, is KAGVTQTPRYLIKTRGQQVTLSCSPISGHRSVSWYQQTPGQGLQFLFEYFSETQRNKGNFPGRFSGRQFSNSRSEMNVSTLELGDSALYLCASSGLRGARNYGYTFGSGTRLTVV.

This clonotype was found once. The CDR3 bases are TGTGCCATAACCCCACGGCGCGGAGACACTGAAGCTTTCTTT. Its protein is CAITPRRGDTEAFF. This sequence joins TRBV10-3 and TRBJ1-1; the D is unclear. Per the germline V gene, CDR1 is ENHRY and CDR2 is SYGVKD. The CDR3 has 14 residues. Trimming stripped 9 bases from V and 3 bases from J, with 17 bases between.

This clonotype came up many times. The chain employs TRBV2 and TRBJ1-1; D ambiguous. Per the germline V gene, CDR1 is SNHLY and CDR2 is FYNNEI. CDR3 length equals 14 residues. The V gene lost 7 bases and the J gene lost 5 bases, with 17 bases spanning the gap. The CDR3 DNA reads TGTGCCAGCACCCCAGGTGGGTCGTTTACTGAAGCTTTCTTT. Translation gives CASTPGGSFTEAFF.

This clonotype was detected once. The gene calls are TRBV7-3 and TRBJ2-2; D gene ambiguous. V was trimmed by 6 bases and J by 8 bases, leaving 7 bases between them. Germline CDR1 and CDR2: SGHTA and FQGTGA. The CDR3 sequence is 11 residues long. The CDR3 DNA is TGTGCCAGCAGGCCCTCTGGGGAGCTGTTTTTT. It specifies CASRPSGELFF.

Many counts were recorded for this clonotype. This chain connects TRBV12-3 or TRBV12-4 to TRBJ1-1; 7 bases match TRBD1. With 6 bases clipped from V and 8 bases from J, the junction kept 15 bases outside the gene matches. CDR3 size: 15 residues. The CDR3 coding sequence is TGTGCCAGCAGATTGACAACAGGGGTTCCATCCGAAGCTTTCTTT. This sequence encodes CASRLTTGVPSEAFF.

With respect to this clonotype: A single base separates this from a much larger clone, so it may be a read error. The rearrangement uses TRBV6-4 and TRBJ2-5; a weak D match, TRBD2 (6 bases). V shed 5 bases and J shed 0 bases, with 13 bases lying between them. The CDR3 consists of 15 residues. From germline, CDR1 is MRHNA and CDR2 SNTAGT. As DNA, the CDR3 is TGTGCCAGCAGTACCGGACGGGAGAACCAAGAGACCCAGTACTTC. Translation: CASSTGRENQETQYF.

This clonotype was picked up many times. The rearrangement links TRBV5-1 to TRBJ1-5; weak D call: TRBD1 (5 bases). Germline CDR1 is SGHRS and CDR2 is YFSETQ. Trimming pared 4 bases from V and 5 bases from J, leaving 13 bases between. CDR3 length: 14 residues. This CDR3 is CASSLDNQDQPQHF. The CDR3 bases are TGCGCCAGCAGCCTGGACAACCAGGATCAGCCCCAGCATTTT. The complete variable domain, with remaining parts taken from reference TRBV5-1 and TRBJ1-5, reads KAGVTQTPRYLIKTRGQQVTLSCSPISGHRSVSWYQQTPGQGLQFLFEYFSETQRNKGNFPGRFSGRQFSNSRSEMNVSTLELGDSALYLCASSLDNQDQPQHFGDGTRLSIL.

This clonotype was counted many times. V usage is TRBV7-2 and J usage is TRBJ2-5; 10 nucleotides align to TRBD2. The CDR3 spans 16 residues. The J segment lost 4 bases and the V segment lost 4 bases, leaving 9 bases of the junction unmatched. CDR1 and CDR2 (germline): SGHTA, FQGNSA. The CDR3 nucleotides read TGTGCCAGCAGCTCCCGGACTAGCGGATTGGGAGAGACCCAGTACTTC. This codes for CASSSRTSGLGETQYF.

This clonotype was detected only a few times. The V and J genes are TRBV9 and TRBJ2-2, with D possibly being TRBD2 (6 bases). The CDR3 is 19 amino acids. Trimming took off 2 bases at V and 2 bases at J, with 22 bases between the two ends. Germline V CDR1 and CDR2: SGDLS, YYNGEE. CDR3 residues: CASSVKSWGDVTNTGELFF. CDR3 in DNA: TGTGCCAGCAGCGTCAAATCTTGGGGGGATGTCACCAACACCGGGGAGCTGTTTTTT.

This clonotype has at least ten counts. The gene calls are TRBV11-2 and TRBJ2-7; D not certain. CDR3 length: 12 residues. V was pared by 5 bases and J by 6 bases, with 11 bases between. Looked up from germline, CDR1 is SGHAT and CDR2 is FQNNGV. The chain's CDR3 is CASSPQVAEQYF. CDR3 DNA sequence: TGTGCCAGCAGCCCGCAGGTAGCCGAGCAGTACTTC.

This clonotype was observed at least ten times. The chain recombines TRBV2 with TRBJ1-2, with 7 bases fitting TRBD1. This CDR3 has 14 amino acids. V lost 4 bases and J lost 3; bases outside the gene matches: 5. CDR1 and CDR2 from the germline V gene are SNHLY and FYNNEI. DNA of the CDR3: TGTGCCAGCAGTGGTTACAGGGGCGACTATGGCTACACCTTC. It is translated as CASSGYRGDYGYTF.

Note on this clonotype: A read error may account for a junction end that differs from germline. The chain is built from TRBV29-1 and TRBJ2-6; TRBD1 might be the D (5 bases). The CDR3 covers 13 residues. Germline V CDR1 and CDR2: SQVTM, ANQGSEA. The CDR3 DNA is TGCAACGTTGACAGCTCTGGGGCCAACGTCCTGACTTTC. Its protein product is CNVDSSGANVLTF.